This TCR beta chain was observed in a study of blood T cell repertoires in COVID-19. Across the study: Sources were T cells, B-cell-depleted T cells, or PBMCs; the material itself was cDNA or gDNA.

In the source study's methods: Amplification of reference gene primers provided the estimated nucleated cell counts. The repertoire was sequenced with immunoSEQ multiplex PCR; TCRdb's copy has only in-frame clones and lacks some. The V and J calls and clone size were taken over from that table, and D and trimming were inferred from the DNA. The sample includes over 250,000 clones, roughly 90% of them seen just once. CDR3 size: 14 residues. Germline trimming cut 10 bases from V and 2 bases from J; bases unmatched to any gene: 10. Germline values: CDR1 MNHEY, CDR2 SVGAGI. Categorization into cohorts depended on clinical history that participants reported.

The chain links TRBV6-5 to TRBJ2-5; 7 bases align to TRBD2. This receptor was identified in a woman aged 30 to 39 who had recovered from COVID-19. The sequenced sample was PBMCs or T cells enriched from blood (not recorded which). For the CDR3, the DNA is TGTGCCACCTCTGTGGGGCGGGGGCAAGAGACCCAGTACTTC. This translates into CATSVGRGQETQYF.